This T cell receptor (beta chain) stems from a study of blood T cells in healthy people across ages. Points from the study as a whole: Expanded clonotype shifts may have been confounded, as the donors had an unknown CMV status.

V lost 9 bases and J lost 10; bases outside the gene matches: 8. The CDR3 loop spans 12 amino acids. CDR1 MNHNY and CDR2 SVGAGI come from the germline V gene (reference sequence). Next came a second PCR, run for about 6 to 12 cycles, which used a sample-barcoded 5' primer along with a J-beta primer mix. MiXCR, run by TCRdb on the 5' RACE reads, gives a single entry per CDR3 protein. The sample lists approximately 810,000 distinct CDR3 sequences, around 36% seen once, with 13% in the top ten. With respect to this clonotype: Its target is unknown.

The clonotype originates from a young man in good health. The material sequenced was blood. This sequence joins TRBV6-6 and TRBJ1-2; the match to TRBD1 covers 10 bases. CDR3: CASTGQGTNYTF. In DNA, the CDR3 is TGTGCCAGTACGGGACAGGGGACTAACTACACCTTC.